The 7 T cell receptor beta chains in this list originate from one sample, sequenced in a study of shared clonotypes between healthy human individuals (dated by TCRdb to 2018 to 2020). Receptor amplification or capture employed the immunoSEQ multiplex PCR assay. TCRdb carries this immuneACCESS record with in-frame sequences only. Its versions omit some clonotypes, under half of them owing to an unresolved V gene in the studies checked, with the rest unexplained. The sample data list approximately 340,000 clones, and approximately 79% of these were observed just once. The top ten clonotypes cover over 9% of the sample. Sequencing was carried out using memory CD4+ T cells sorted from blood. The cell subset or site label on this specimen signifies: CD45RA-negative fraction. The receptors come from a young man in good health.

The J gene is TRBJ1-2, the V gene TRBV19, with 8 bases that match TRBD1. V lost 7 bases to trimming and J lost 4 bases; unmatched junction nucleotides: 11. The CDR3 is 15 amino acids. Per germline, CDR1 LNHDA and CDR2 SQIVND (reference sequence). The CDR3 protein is CASNQPRTGRYGYTF. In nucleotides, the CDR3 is TGTGCCAGTAACCAACCGAGGACAGGGCGCTATGGCTACACCTTC.

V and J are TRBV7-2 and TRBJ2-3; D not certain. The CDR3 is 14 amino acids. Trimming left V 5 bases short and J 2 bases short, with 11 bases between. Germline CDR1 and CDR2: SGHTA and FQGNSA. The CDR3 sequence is CASSAGQLTDTQYF. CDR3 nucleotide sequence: TGTGCCAGCAGCGCCGGGCAGCTCACAGATACGCAGTATTTT.

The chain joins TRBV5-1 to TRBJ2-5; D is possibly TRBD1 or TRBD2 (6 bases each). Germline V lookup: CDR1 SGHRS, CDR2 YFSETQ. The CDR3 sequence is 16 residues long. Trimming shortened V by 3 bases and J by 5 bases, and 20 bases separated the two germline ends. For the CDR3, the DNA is TGCGCCAGCAGCTCACGGGGGTCAGGGGCAGAGGAGACCCAGTACTTC. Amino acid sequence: CASSSRGSGAEETQYF.

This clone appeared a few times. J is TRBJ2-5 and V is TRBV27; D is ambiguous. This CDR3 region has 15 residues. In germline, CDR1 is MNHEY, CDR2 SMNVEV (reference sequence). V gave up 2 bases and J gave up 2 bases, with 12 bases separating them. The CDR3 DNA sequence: TGTGCCAGCAGTTTAAGGGCAGGCCGTCAAGAGACCCAGTACTTC. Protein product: CASSLRAGRQETQYF.

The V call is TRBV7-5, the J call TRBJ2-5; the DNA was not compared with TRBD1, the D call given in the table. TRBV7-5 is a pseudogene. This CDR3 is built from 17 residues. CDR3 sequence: CARSRRPGQGVWETQYF. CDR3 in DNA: TGTGCCAGAAGCCGAAGGCCTGGACAGGGAGTATGGGAGACCCAGTACTTC.

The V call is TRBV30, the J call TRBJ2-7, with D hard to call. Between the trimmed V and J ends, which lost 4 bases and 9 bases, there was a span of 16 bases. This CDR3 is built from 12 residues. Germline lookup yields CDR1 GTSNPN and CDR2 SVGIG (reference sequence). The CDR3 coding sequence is TGTGCCTGGACAAACAGTGCCAAGAGGCAGTACTTC. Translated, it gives CAWTNSAKRQYF.

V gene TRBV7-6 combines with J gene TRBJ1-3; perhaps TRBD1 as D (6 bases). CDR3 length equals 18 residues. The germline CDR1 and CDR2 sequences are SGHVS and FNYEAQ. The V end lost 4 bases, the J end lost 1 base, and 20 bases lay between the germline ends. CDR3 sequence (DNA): TGTGCCAGCAGCTCATCAATAACAGGGAGTACGTCTGGAAACACCATATATTTT. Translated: CASSSSITGSTSGNTIYF. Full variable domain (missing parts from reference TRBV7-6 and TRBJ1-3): GAGVSQSPRYKVTKRGQDVALRCDPISGHVSLYWYRQALGQGPEFLTYFNYEAQQDKSGLPNDRFSAERPEGSISTLTIQRTEQRDSAMYRCASSSSITGSTSGNTIYFGEGSWLTVV.